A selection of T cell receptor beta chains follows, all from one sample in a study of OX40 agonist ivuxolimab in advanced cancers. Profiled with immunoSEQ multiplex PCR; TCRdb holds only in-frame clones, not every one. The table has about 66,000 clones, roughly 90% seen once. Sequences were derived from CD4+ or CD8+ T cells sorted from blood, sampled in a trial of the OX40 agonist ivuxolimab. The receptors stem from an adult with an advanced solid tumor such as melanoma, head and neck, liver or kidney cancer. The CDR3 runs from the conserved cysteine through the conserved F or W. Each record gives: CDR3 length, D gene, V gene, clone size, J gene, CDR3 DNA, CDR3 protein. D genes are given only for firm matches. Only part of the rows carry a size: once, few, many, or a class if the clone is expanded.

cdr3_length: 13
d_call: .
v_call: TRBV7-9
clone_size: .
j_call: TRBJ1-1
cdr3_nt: TGTGCCAGCAGCTTGAACGGAGACACTGAAGCTTTCTTT
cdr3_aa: CASSLNGDTEAFF

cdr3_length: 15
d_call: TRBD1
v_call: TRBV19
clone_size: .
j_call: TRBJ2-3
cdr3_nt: TGTGCCAGTAGTGTACCGGGACAGGGGTCAGATACGCAGTATTTT
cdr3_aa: CASSVPGQGSDTQYF

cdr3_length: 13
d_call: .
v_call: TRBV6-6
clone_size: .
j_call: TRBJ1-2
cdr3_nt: TGTGCCGTTAGGTCCCTGAGGAACTATGGCTACACCTTC
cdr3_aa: CAVRSLRNYGYTF

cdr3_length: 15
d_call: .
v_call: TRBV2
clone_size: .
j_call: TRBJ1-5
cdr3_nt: TGTGCCAGCAATTTGGACGGCATAAAGGGTCAGCCCCAGCATTTT
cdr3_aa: CASNLDGIKGQPQHF

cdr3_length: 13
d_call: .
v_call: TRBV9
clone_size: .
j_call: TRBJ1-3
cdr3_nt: TGTGCCAGCAGCTCCCGTATGGGGGACACCATATATTTT
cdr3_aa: CASSSRMGDTIYF

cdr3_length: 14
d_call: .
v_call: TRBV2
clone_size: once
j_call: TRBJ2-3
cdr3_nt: TGTGCCAGCAGCCCGCGCATAGGCACAGATACGCAGTATTTT
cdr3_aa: CASSPRIGTDTQYF

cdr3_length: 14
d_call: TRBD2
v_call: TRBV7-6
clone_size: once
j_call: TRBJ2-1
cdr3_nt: TGTGCCAGCAGCCCGGGACTAGCGGTAAATGAGCAGTTCTTC
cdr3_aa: CASSPGLAVNEQFF

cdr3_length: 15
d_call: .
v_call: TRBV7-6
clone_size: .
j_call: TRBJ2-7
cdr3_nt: TGTGCCAGCAGCCCGGTCGTCCAAATGGGTTACGAGCAGTACTTC
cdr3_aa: CASSPVVQMGYEQYF

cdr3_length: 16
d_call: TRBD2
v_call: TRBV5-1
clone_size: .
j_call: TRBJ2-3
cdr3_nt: TGCGCCAGCAGCTGGGGACTAGCGGGAGGTGAAGATACGCAGTATTTT
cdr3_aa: CASSWGLAGGEDTQYF

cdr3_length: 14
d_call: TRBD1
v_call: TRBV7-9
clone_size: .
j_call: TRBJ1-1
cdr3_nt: TGTGCCAGCAGTCTACCCACAGGGGCTACTGAAGCTTTCTTT
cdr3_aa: CASSLPTGATEAFF

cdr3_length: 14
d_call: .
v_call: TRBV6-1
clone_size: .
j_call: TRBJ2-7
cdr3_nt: TGTGCCAGCATGAACGGACAGTACTCCTACGAGCAGTACTTC
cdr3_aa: CASMNGQYSYEQYF

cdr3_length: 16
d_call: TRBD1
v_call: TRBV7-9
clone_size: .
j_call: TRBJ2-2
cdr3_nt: TGTGCCAGCAGCTTAAAGGCAGGGGGAAACACCGGGGAGCTGTTTTTT
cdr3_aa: CASSLKAGGNTGELFF

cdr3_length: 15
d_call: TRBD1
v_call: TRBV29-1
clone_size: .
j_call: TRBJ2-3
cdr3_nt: TGCAGCGTCGCCTTGACAGGGGGAAGCACAGATACGCAGTATTTT
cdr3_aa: CSVALTGGSTDTQYF

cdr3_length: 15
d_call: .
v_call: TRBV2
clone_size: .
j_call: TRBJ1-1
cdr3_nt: TGTGCCAGCAGTGGGAGGGACGGGGTGAACACTGAAGCTTTCTTT
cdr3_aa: CASSGRDGVNTEAFF

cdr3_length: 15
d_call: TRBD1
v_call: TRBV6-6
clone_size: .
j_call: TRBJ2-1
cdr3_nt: TGTGCCAGCAGCACACGGGACAGGGAACCCAATGAGCAGTTCTTC
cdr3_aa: CASSTRDREPNEQFF

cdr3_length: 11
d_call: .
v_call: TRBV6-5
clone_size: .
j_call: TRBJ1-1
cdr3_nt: TGTGCCAGCAGTTTAGACACTGAAGCTTTCTTT
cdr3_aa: CASSLDTEAFF

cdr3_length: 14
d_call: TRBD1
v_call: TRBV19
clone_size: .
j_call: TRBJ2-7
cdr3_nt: TGTGCCAGTAGTATTGACAGGGGACCCTACGAGCAGTACTTC
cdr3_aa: CASSIDRGPYEQYF

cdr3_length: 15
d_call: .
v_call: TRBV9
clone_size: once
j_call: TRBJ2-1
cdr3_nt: TGTGCCAGCAGCGCCCGATCGTCCACCTACAATGAGCAGTTCTTC
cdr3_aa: CASSARSSTYNEQFF

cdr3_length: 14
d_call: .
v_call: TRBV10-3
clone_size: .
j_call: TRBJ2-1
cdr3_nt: TGTGCCATCAGTGAGTCTACGGGGACGTTTGAGCAGTTCTTC
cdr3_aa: CAISESTGTFEQFF

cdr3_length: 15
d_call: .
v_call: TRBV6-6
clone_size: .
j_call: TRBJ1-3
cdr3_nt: TGTGCCAGCAGTTACTCGAAGGCCTCTGGAAACACCATATATTTT
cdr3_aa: CASSYSKASGNTIYF

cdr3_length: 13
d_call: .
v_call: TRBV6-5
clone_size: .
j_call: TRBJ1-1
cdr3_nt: TGTGCCAGCAGTGGACAGCGAAGGACTGAAGCTTTCTTT
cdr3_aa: CASSGQRRTEAFF

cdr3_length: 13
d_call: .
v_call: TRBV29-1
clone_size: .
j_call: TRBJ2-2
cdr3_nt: TGCAGCGTTGGGACAACCCAAGGCGGGGAGCTGTTTTTT
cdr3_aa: CSVGTTQGGELFF

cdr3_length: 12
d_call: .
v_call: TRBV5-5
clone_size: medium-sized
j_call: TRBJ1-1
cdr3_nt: TGTGCCAGCAGCGACAGTAGGTCTGAAGCTTTCTTT
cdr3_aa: CASSDSRSEAFF

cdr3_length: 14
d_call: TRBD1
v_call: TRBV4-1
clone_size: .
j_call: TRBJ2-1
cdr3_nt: TGCGCCAGCAGCCAGAGGACAGGGTGGGGTGAGCAGTTCTTC
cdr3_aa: CASSQRTGWGEQFF

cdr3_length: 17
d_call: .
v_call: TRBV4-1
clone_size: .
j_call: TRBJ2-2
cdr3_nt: TGCGCCAGCAGCCAAGATCAAAGACTACTGAACACCGGGGAGCTGTTTTTT
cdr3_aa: CASSQDQRLLNTGELFF

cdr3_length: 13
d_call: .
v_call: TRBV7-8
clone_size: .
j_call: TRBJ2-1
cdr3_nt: TGTGCCAGCAGCTTAGCGGGAGGCAATGAGCAGTTCTTC
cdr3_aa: CASSLAGGNEQFF

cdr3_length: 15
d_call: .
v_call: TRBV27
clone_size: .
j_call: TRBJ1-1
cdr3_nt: TGTGCCAGCAGTCCCTTCGGGACGGTGAACACTGAAGCTTTCTTT
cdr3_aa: CASSPFGTVNTEAFF

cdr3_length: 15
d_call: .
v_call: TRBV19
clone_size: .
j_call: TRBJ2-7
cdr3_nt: TGTGCCAGTAGTACGGTCGGAGGGAGCTCCTACGAGCAGTACTTC
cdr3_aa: CASSTVGGSSYEQYF

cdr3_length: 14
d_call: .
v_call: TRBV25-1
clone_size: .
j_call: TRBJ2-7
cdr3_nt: TGTGCCAGCGGGAGAGAGGGGCAATCCTACGAGCAGTACTTC
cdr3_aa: CASGREGQSYEQYF

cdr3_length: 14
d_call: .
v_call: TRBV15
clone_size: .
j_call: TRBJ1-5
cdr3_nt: TGTGCCACCAGCCAGGGGCTCAACAATCAGCCCCAGCATTTT
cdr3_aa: CATSQGLNNQPQHF

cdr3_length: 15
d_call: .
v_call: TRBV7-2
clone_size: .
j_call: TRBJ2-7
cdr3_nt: TGTGCCAGCAGCCTCTCGACAGGCCCCTCGTACGAGCAGTACTTC
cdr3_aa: CASSLSTGPSYEQYF

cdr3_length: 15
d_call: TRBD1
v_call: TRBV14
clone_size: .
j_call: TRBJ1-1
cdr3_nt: TGTGCCAGCAGCCAAGATAGGACAGGGCGAACTGAAGCTTTCTTT
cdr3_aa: CASSQDRTGRTEAFF

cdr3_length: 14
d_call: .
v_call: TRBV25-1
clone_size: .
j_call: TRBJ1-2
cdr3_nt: TGTGCCAGCAGGCAATCCGGGAAATCGATTGGCTACACCTTC
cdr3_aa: CASRQSGKSIGYTF

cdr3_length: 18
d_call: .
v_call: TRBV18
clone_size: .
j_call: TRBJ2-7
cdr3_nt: TGTGCCAGCTCACCCCCCACCCTTCGCACAGGGCCGACCTACGAGCAGTACTTC
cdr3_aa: CASSPPTLRTGPTYEQYF

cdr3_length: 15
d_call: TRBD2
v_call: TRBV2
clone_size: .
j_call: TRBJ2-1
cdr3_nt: TGTGCCAGCAGTGAAAAGCGGGACCCCTACAATGAGCAGTTCTTC
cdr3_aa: CASSEKRDPYNEQFF

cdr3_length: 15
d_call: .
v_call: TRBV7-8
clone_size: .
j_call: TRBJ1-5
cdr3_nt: TGTGCCAGCAGCTTAGAACGCGGGCAGGCCCAGCCCCAGCATTTT
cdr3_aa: CASSLERGQAQPQHF

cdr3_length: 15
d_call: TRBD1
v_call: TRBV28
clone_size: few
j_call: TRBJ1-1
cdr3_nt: TGTGCCAGCAGTTTCCTTACAGGGGTGGTCACTGAAGCTTTCTTT
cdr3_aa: CASSFLTGVVTEAFF

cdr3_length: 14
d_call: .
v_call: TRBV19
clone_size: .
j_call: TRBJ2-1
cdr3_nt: TGTGCCAGTAGTATTGGGGCTGCCATGTATGAGCAGTTCTTC
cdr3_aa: CASSIGAAMYEQFF

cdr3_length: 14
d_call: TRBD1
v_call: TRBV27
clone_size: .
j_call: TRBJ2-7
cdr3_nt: TGTGCCAGCAGCCTACTCGACAGGGCCTACGAGCAGTACTTC
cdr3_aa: CASSLLDRAYEQYF